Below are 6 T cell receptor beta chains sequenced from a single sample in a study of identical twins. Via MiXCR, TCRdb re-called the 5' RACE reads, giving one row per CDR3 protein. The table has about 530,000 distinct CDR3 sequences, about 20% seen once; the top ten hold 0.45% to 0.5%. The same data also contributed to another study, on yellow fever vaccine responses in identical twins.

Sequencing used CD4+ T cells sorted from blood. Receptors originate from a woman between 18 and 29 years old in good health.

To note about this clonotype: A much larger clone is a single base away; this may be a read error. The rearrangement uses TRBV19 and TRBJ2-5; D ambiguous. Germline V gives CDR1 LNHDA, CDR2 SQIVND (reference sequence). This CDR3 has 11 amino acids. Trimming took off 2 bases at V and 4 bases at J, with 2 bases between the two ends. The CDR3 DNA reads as TGTGCCAGTAGTATAAGAGAGACCCAGTACTTC. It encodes CASSIRETQYF. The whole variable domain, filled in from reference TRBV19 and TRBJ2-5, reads DGGITQSPKYLFRKEGQNVTLSCEQNLNHDAMYWYRQDPGQGLRLIYYSQIVNDFQKGDIAEGYSVSREKKESFPLTVTSAQKNPTAFYLCASSIRETQYFGPGTRLLVL.

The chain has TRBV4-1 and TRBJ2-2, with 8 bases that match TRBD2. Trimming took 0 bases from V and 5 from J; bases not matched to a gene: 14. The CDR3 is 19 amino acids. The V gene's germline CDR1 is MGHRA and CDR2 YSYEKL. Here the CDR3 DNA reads TGCGCCAGCAGCCAAGAATTGGAGCTAGCGGGTACCGGGACCGGGGAGCTGTTTTTT. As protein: CASSQELELAGTGTGELFF.

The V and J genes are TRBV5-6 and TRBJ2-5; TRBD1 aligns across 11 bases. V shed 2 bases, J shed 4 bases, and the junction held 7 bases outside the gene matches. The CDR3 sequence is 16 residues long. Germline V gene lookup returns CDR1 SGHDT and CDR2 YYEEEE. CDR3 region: CASSFGQGAKVETQYF. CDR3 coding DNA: TGTGCCAGCAGCTTTGGACAGGGGGCGAAGGTAGAGACCCAGTACTTC.

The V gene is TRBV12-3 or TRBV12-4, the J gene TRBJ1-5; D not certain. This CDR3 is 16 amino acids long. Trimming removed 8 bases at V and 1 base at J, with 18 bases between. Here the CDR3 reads CASGLVGRRSNQPQHF. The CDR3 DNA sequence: TGTGCCAGCGGCCTAGTGGGAAGGAGGAGCAATCAGCCCCAGCATTTT.

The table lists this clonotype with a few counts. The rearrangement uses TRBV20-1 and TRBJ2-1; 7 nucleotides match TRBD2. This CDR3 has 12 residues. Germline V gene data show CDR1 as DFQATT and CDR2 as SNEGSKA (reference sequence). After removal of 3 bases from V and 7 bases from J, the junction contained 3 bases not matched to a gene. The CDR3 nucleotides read TGCAGTGCTAGCGGCGGGAGAAATGAGCAGTTCTTC. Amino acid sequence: CSASGGRNEQFF.

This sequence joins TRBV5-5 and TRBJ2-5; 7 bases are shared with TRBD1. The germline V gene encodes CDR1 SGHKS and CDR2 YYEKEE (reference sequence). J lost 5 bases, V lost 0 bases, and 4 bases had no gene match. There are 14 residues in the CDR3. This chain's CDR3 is CASSLGGGLETQYF. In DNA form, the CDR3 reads TGTGCCAGCAGCTTGGGAGGGGGCCTGGAGACCCAGTACTTC.